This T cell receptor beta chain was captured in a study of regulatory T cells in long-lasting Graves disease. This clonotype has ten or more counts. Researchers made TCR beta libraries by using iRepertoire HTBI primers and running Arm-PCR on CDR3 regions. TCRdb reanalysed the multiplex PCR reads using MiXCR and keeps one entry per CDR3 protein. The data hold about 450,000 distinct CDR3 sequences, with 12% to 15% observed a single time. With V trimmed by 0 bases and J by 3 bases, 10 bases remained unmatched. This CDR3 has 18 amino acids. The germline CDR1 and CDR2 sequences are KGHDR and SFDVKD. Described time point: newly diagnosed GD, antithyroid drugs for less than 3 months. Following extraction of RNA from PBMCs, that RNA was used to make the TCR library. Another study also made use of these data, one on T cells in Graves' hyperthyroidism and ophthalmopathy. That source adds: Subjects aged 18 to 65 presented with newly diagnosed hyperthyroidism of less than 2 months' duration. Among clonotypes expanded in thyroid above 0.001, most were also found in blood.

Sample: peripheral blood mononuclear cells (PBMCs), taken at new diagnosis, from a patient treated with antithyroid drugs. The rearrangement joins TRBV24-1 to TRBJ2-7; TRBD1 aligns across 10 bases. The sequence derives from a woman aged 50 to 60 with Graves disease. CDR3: CATSDLQNPGQGHYEQYF. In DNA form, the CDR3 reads TGTGCCACCAGTGATTTGCAAAACCCGGGACAGGGGCACTACGAGCAGTACTTC.